Listed here are 9 T cell receptor beta chains from one sample, sequenced in a study of blood T cell repertoires in COVID-19. The method was immunoSEQ multiplex PCR; TCRdb's version includes in-frame clones alone and lacks a portion of them. The repertoire holds around 60,000 clones, with over 75% as singletons. Sequenced sample: peripheral blood. Receptors were obtained from a human donor in a cohort sampled during active COVID-19.

J is TRBJ2-1 and V is TRBV27, with TRBD1 as a possible D gene (5 bases). V dropped 2 bases and J dropped 7 bases, with 6 bases sitting between them. The germline CDR1 and CDR2 sequences are MNHEY and SMNVEV (reference sequence). The CDR3 runs to 12 residues. The CDR3 region is CASSLGANEQFF. In DNA, the CDR3 is TGTGCCAGCAGTTTAGGGGCGAATGAGCAGTTCTTC.

The chain links TRBV7-9 to TRBJ2-7; 9 positions agree with TRBD1. V lost 1 base, J lost 4 bases, and 8 bases stayed unmatched. The CDR3 consists of 16 residues. Germline CDR1 and CDR2: SEHNR and FQNEAQ (reference sequence). The CDR3 here is CASSLDPGQGRYEQYF. CDR3 nucleotides: TGTGCCAGCAGCTTAGACCCGGGACAGGGAAGGTACGAGCAGTACTTC.

The genes are TRBV25-1 and TRBJ1-2; a weak D match, TRBD1 (5 bases). The germline gives CDR1 MGHDK, CDR2 SYGVNS. The CDR3 has 12 residues. Trimming took 6 bases from V and 6 from J, leaving 11 bases between them. This chain's CDR3 is CASRSAQDGYTF. In DNA, the CDR3 is TGTGCCAGCAGGTCGGCACAGGATGGCTACACCTTC.

The V and J genes are TRBV3-1 (or the pseudogene TRBV3-2) and TRBJ2-5; a weak D match, TRBD2 (5 bases). Trimming pared 5 bases from V and 5 bases from J, leaving 9 bases between. Germline CDR1 LGHDT, CDR2 YNNKEL (reference sequence). The CDR3 consists of 12 residues. This CDR3 reads CASSFGGETQYF. CDR3 DNA sequence: TGTGCCAGCAGCTTCGGAGGCGAGACCCAGTACTTC.

The J gene is TRBJ2-1, the V gene TRBV3-1 (or the pseudogene TRBV3-2); the D gene is possibly TRBD2 (5 bases). Trimming took 4 bases from V and 6 from J, leaving 10 bases between them. The CDR3 is 13 residues long. CDR1 is LGHDT and CDR2 is YNNKEL in the germline V gene (reference sequence). The CDR3 loop reads CASSLLAGNEQFF. In DNA form, the CDR3 reads TGTGCCAGCAGCCTTCTAGCTGGCAATGAGCAGTTCTTC.

The chain links TRBV2 to TRBJ1-2; D gene uncertain. Trimming pared 4 bases from V and 3 bases from J, leaving 3 bases between. The V gene's germline CDR1 is SNHLY and CDR2 FYNNEI. This CDR3 is 11 amino acids long. This CDR3 reads CASSGDYGYTF. In DNA form, the CDR3 reads TGTGCCAGCAGTGGAGACTATGGCTACACCTTC.

This sequence joins TRBV15 and TRBJ1-4; 9 nucleotides align to TRBD1. Germline CDR1 is LNHNV and CDR2 is YYDKDF (reference sequence). There are 17 residues in the CDR3. V was clipped by 2 bases and J by 6 bases; unmatched bases: 10. The CDR3 sequence is CATSRSLTGGLDEKLFF. As DNA, the CDR3 is TGTGCCACCAGCAGAAGTTTAACAGGGGGCTTGGATGAAAAACTGTTTTTT.

The chain has TRBV29-1 and TRBJ2-3; D is unresolved. The length of the CDR3 is 14 residues. V was pared by 7 bases and J by 0 bases, with 14 bases between. Looked up from germline, CDR1 is SQVTM and CDR2 is ANQGSEA. The CDR3 here is CSAWVSYSTDTQYF. CDR3 coding DNA: TGCAGCGCGTGGGTTAGCTACAGCACAGATACGCAGTATTTT.

The chain carries TRBV12-3 or TRBV12-4 and TRBJ1-1, with TRBD1 identical over 7 bases. CDR3 length: 13 residues. J was trimmed by 9 bases and V by 2 bases; bases with no gene match: 6. The chain's CDR3 is CASSLFLGQKAFF. The CDR3 DNA reads as TGTGCCAGCAGTTTATTCCTGGGACAGAAAGCTTTCTTT.